Listed here is a single T cell receptor beta chain. Its antigen is as yet unknown. Sequence at one end of the junction differs from germline and may be a read error. Whether this donor was CMV seropositive was not recorded. The sample originates from a study of cytomegalovirus exposure and HLA in healthy donors. In the study overall: Within an early data release were 65 million to 90 million unique TCRs drawn from HLA-typed donors.

Study results and caveats: In an earlier analysis, most TCR beta V segments were productive about 90% or about 30% of the time. Later on, an analysis tied approximately 15,000 TCR beta sequences to HLA alleles at 0.05 false discovery rate.

The CDR3 is 11 residues long. Germline V CDR1 and CDR2: SQVTM, ANQGSEA. The PCR made use of 60 Vbeta and 13 Jbeta primers. Measured with immunoSEQ multiplex PCR; TCRdb has only the in-frame clones, and not every one. The profile covers around 150,000 clones, with roughly 83% appearing a single time and around 3.2% taken by the ten largest. Sequencing input: PBMCs. This TCR was sampled from a human donor in good health. V usage is TRBV29-1 and J usage is TRBJ2-7, with D perhaps TRBD2 (5 bases). CDR3 sequence reads: CSVFSSYERYF. In DNA, the CDR3 is TGCAGCGTGTTTTCTAGCTACGAGCGGTACTTC.